This T cell receptor (beta chain) was sequenced for a study of blood T cell repertoires in COVID-19 (dated by TCRdb to 2019 to 2021). Some background on the complete study: Collaborator samples came from the United States, Italy and Spain and covered acute and convalescent phases of COVID-19. The prospective study material was composed of cDNA or gDNA derived from T cells, B-cell-depleted T cells, or PBMCs. Deeply sampled blood TCRbeta repertoires from subjects exposed to, actively infected with, or recovered from COVID-19 were included in the dataset. The repertoires were made available in a free public database intended to serve as a resource for research on the immune response to SARS-CoV-2. Samples came from the ongoing ImmuneRACE study (first 160 participants) plus 1,254 subjects from 6 global collaborators. The sample metadata nearly always contained a de-identified subject ID, COVID-19 status, age in years and sex. HLA class I and class II types, where available, came from metadata supplied by the sample provider rather than from assay-based typing. What the study reported, not specific to this receptor: Clinical and demographic metadata were provided uncurated, with the amount varying by source and participant.

For this chain, trimming is 2 bases at the V end and 6 bases at the J end, and the number of junction bases without a gene match is 8. From the cysteine up to the phenylalanine, the CDR3 has a length of 16 residues. The read is trimmed to its CDR3 DNA, 48 bases read in frame from base 1. The germline V gene (reference sequence) supplies CDR1 LGHDT and CDR2 YNNKEL. The immunoSEQ Assay, a bias-controlled multiplex PCR, was used to amplify TCRbeta CDR3 regions from genomic DNA. The paper's processing steps were these. The number of nucleated cells in each sample was estimated from the amplification of reference gene primers within the assay. To quantify the absolute abundance of each unique TCRbeta CDR3 rearrangement, sequence reads were collapsed and filtered. For each sample, productive Simpson clonality was calculated as the square root of Simpson's diversity index across productive rearrangements. In TCRdb, the immuneACCESS table is reduced to in-frame sequences with V and J assigned. These tables do not hold every clone; where another copy was compared, an unresolved V gene accounts for under half, and the others remain unexplained. Clone size and V and J calls were adopted from that table, with D and trimming inferred from the DNA. For this sample there are fewer than 250,000 clones; 84% appear just once. The top ten clonotypes cover 3.5% to 4.5% of the sample.

Collaborating institutions collected whole blood in K2EDTA tubes following their own protocols. Collaborator samples were shipped for TCRbeta analysis as frozen whole blood, isolated PBMCs, or DNA extracted from either sample type. With regard to this clone: Its antigen specificity is not known. Base quality data are lacking; no much larger clone is found one base away.

This TCR came from a man between 50 and 59 years old with acute or convalescent COVID-19. This receptor chain uses TRBV3-1 (or the pseudogene TRBV3-2) and TRBJ2-2; 8 nucleotides in the junction match TRBD1. The specimen was peripheral blood. The CDR3 reads CASSQPQGASSGELFF. The nucleotide sequence is given as TGTGCCAGCAGCCAACCCCAGGGGGCAAGCTCCGGGGAGCTGTTTTTT.